One and the same sample provided the 13 T cell receptor beta chains below, sequenced in a study of PD-1 blockade in classical Hodgkin lymphoma. After autologous stem cell transplantation all patients relapsed, and prior brentuximab vedotin exposure differed between cohorts. TCRdb's copy holds only in-frame clones and misses some; the assay was immunoSEQ multiplex PCR. The data show approximately 100,000 clones, 80% to 95% seen once. Material: peripheral blood mononuclear cells (PBMCs), obtained at baseline. The receptors originated from a human donor with classical Hodgkin lymphoma.

A single count supports this clone. V is TRBV19 and J is TRBJ1-1; D remains unclear. The germline CDR1 and CDR2 sequences are LNHDA and SQIVND (reference sequence). This CDR3 contains 12 residues. V lost 5 bases to trimming and J lost 10 bases, with 14 bases between them. The chain's CDR3 is CASSPPSFGAFF. Written as DNA, the CDR3 is TGTGCCAGTAGTCCCCCCAGCTTTGGAGCTTTCTTT.

The rearrangement uses TRBV18 and TRBJ1-4, with 10 bases aligning to TRBD1. The CDR3 has 16 amino acids. The V and J ends lost 6 bases and 0 bases, in that order; junction bases with no gene match: 4. CDR1 is KGHSH and CDR2 is LQKENI in the germline V gene. The DNA of the CDR3 is TGTGCCAGCTCTCCCGGACAGGGGGCAACTAATGAAAAACTGTTTTTT. It is translated as CASSPGQGATNEKLFF.

The chain combines TRBV28 with TRBJ1-2, with 7 positions matching TRBD1. This CDR3 region has 12 residues. The V segment lost 5 bases and the J segment 5 bases; nucleotides outside the gene matches: 2. Germline-derived CDR1 and CDR2 are MDHEN and SYDVKM. The DNA for the CDR3 is TGTGCCAGCAGTCCACAGGGGTATGGCTACACCTTC. Translating gives CASSPQGYGYTF.

The rearrangement joins TRBV5-4 to TRBJ1-1; maybe TRBD1 (6 bases). Germline-derived CDR1 and CDR2 are SGHNT and YYREEE (reference sequence). Trimming cost V 4 bases and J 1 base, with 17 bases left between them. The CDR3 extends over 16 amino acids. The DNA for the CDR3 is TGTGCCAGCAGCCTCAGCCCCCAGGGGAAGAACACTGAAGCTTTCTTT. Translating gives CASSLSPQGKNTEAFF.

The chain joins TRBV6-1 to TRBJ1-1; D is unresolved. The CDR3 contains 18 residues. Trimming took off 3 bases at V and 1 base at J, with 21 bases between the two ends. CDR1 is MNHNS, CDR2 SASEGT, per germline. The CDR3, as DNA: TGTGCCAGCAGTGACCAACCCGGTGGGTATGGGCAGAACACTGAAGCTTTCTTT. Protein: CASSDQPGGYGQNTEAFF.

The gene calls are TRBV27 and TRBJ1-1; D possibly corresponds to TRBD1 (6 bases). V lost 4 bases to trimming and J lost 4 bases, with 13 bases between them. Germline-derived CDR1 and CDR2 are MNHEY and SMNVEV (reference sequence). This CDR3 has 14 amino acids. CDR3 DNA: TGTGCCAGCAGTTCCGGGACACCCGGCACTGAAGCTTTCTTT. This encodes CASSSGTPGTEAFF.

The rearrangement uses TRBV15 and TRBJ1-2; D gene uncertain. The length of the CDR3 is 16 residues. Trimming removed 0 bases from V and 7 bases from J, with 18 bases in between. Germline CDR1 reads LNHNV; CDR2 reads YYDKDF (reference sequence). For the CDR3, the DNA is TGTGCCACCAGCAGAGATGGAAGGGAAATGTCGAGTGGCTACACCTTC. It is translated as CATSRDGREMSSGYTF.

The genes are TRBV28 and TRBJ2-1; 7 bases agree with TRBD2. Germline assignment: CDR1 MDHEN and CDR2 SYDVKM. J was trimmed by 2 bases and V by 9 bases; bases with no gene match: 10. The length of the CDR3 is 15 residues. In DNA, the CDR3 is TGTGCCAGTTCTGGGCTAGCGGCTCCCTACAATGAGCAGTTCTTC. Translation: CASSGLAAPYNEQFF.

The chain links TRBV27 to TRBJ2-1; 8 positions match TRBD1. With 7 bases clipped from V and 13 bases from J, the junction kept 21 bases outside the gene matches. The length of the CDR3 is 16 residues. Germline V lookup: CDR1 MNHEY, CDR2 SMNVEV (reference sequence). The CDR3 reads CASIPKGDRRGLGQFF. The CDR3 nucleotides are TGTGCCAGCATCCCAAAGGGGGACAGGAGGGGACTGGGACAGTTCTTC.

This chain uses TRBV6-1 with TRBJ2-7, with 8 bases that match TRBD2. The CDR3 is made up of 14 amino acids. CDR1 and CDR2 (germline): MNHNS, SASEGT. The ends lost 6 bases at V and 3 bases at J; junction bases unmatched: 7. The CDR3 sequence is CASRVAGTFYEQYF. CDR3 sequence (DNA): TGTGCCAGCAGGGTAGCGGGAACCTTCTACGAGCAGTACTTC.

This clone appeared a few times. The J gene is TRBJ1-4, the V gene TRBV6-1, with 7 nucleotides matching TRBD1. The CDR3 is 15 amino acids. V lost 6 bases, J lost 8 bases, and 12 bases stayed unmatched. Germline values: CDR1 MNHNS, CDR2 SASEGT. In DNA, the CDR3 is TGTGCCAGCAGCCTTTCACAGGGGAGAGGCGAAAAACTGTTTTTT. This gives the protein CASSLSQGRGEKLFF.

J is TRBJ1-1 and V is TRBV30, with D tentatively TRBD1 (5 bases). The CDR3 is 13 residues long. Germline V lookup: CDR1 GTSNPN, CDR2 SVGIG (reference sequence). V dropped 4 bases and J dropped 4 bases, with 13 bases sitting between them. The CDR3 nucleotides read TGTGCCTGGACCCCAGGGCAAGGCACTGAAGCTTTCTTT. Protein sequence: CAWTPGQGTEAFF.

This clone was counted a single time. V gene TRBV30 combines with J gene TRBJ1-2; D call uncertain. Trimming left V 3 bases short and J 7 bases short, with 15 bases between. Germline loops: CDR1 GTSNPN, CDR2 SVGIG (reference sequence). The CDR3 totals 13 residues. In DNA form, the CDR3 reads TGTGCCTGGAGCGATCTGCGGGAACGTGGCTACACCTTC. As protein: CAWSDLRERGYTF.